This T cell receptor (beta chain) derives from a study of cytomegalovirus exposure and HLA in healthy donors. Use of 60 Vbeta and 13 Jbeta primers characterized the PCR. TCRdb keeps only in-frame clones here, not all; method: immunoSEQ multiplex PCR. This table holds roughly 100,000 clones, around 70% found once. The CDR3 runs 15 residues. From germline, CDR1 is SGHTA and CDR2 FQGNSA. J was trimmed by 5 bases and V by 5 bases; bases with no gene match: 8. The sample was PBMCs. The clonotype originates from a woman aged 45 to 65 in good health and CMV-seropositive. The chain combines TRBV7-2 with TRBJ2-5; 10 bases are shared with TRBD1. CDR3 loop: CASSPDRGRSETQYF. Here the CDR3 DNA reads TGTGCCAGCAGCCCCGACAGGGGGCGTTCGGAGACCCAGTACTTC.